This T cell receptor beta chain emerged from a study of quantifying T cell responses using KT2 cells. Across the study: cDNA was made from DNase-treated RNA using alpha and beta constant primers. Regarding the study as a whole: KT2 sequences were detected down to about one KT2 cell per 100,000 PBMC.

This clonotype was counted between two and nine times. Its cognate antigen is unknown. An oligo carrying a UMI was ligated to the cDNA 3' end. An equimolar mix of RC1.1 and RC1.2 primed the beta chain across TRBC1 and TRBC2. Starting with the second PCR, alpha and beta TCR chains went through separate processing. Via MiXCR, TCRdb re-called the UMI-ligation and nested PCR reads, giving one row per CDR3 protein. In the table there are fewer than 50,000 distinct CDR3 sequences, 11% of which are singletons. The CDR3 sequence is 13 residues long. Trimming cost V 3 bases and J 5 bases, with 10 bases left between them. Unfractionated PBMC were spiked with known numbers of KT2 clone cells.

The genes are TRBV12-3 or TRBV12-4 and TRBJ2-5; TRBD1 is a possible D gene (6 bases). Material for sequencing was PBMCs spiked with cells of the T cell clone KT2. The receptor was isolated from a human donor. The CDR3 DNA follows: TGTGCCAGCAGTTTTTACAGGGTGGAGACCCAGTACTTC. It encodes CASSFYRVETQYF.